This passage covers 13 T cell receptor beta chains from one sample sequenced in a study of T cell responses to AZD1222 COVID-19 vaccine. Clones were read by immunoSEQ multiplex PCR, and TCRdb kept only the in-frame ones, dropping some. In the table there are about 120,000 clones, approximately 88% of which are singletons. The source material was peripheral blood, sampled on day 0 of AZD1222 vaccination. The receptors originated from an adult in good health.

The V call is TRBV5-6, the J call TRBJ1-5; D unclear. Germline-derived CDR1 and CDR2 are SGHDT and YYEEEE. Deletions cut 0 bases from V and 3 bases from J, with 7 bases between. The CDR3 spans 14 residues. The CDR3 sequence is CASSLGHINQPQHF. For the CDR3, the DNA is TGTGCCAGCAGCTTGGGACATATCAATCAGCCCCAGCATTTT.

The chain joins TRBV7-8 to TRBJ2-7; D is uncertain. The CDR3 length is 12 residues. Trimming stripped 5 bases from V and 4 bases from J, with 9 bases between. The V gene's germline CDR1 is SGHVS and CDR2 FQNEAQ. Written as DNA, the CDR3 is TGTGCCAGCAGCCAGGACCGATACGAGCAGTACTTC. Protein: CASSQDRYEQYF. Filled out from reference TRBV7-8 and TRBJ2-7, the complete variable domain reads GAGVSQSPRYKVAKRGQDVALRCDPISGHVSLFWYQQALGQGPEFLTYFQNEAQLDKSGLPSDRFFAERPEGSVSTLKIQRTQQEDSAVYLCASSQDRYEQYFGPGTRLTVT.

J is TRBJ1-4 and V is TRBV6-5; D ambiguous. V was shortened by 7 bases and J by 4 bases, with 4 bases between the two germline ends. Germline loops: CDR1 MNHEY, CDR2 SVGAGI. This CDR3 region has 11 residues. The CDR3 DNA reads TGTGCCAGCACTTATAATGAAAAACTGTTTTTT. This encodes CASTYNEKLFF.

This clone has more than one count but fewer than ten. The V and J genes are TRBV5-1 and TRBJ2-1; D not resolved. The CDR3 runs 14 residues. Germline values: CDR1 SGHRS, CDR2 YFSETQ. V was trimmed by 2 bases and J by 5 bases, leaving 11 bases between them. The CDR3 DNA reads TGCGCCAGCAGCTTAGGGTTATTCAACAATGAGCAGTTCTTC. Its translation: CASSLGLFNNEQFF.

This clone occurred a few times. This CDR3 is CASSYGLAGGLYQETQYF. In DNA, the CDR3 is TGTGCCAGCAGCTACGGACTAGCGGGGGGTCTGTACCAAGAGACCCAGTACTTC. The chain couples TRBV11-3 to TRBJ2-5, with 14 bases fitting TRBD2. There are 18 residues in the CDR3. Germline loops: CDR1 SGHNT, CDR2 YENEEA. The V segment lost 4 bases and the J segment 0 bases; nucleotides outside the gene matches: 7.

The chain joins TRBV10-1 to TRBJ1-1, with D possibly matching TRBD1 (5 bases). CDR3 length: 19 residues. V lost 0 bases and J lost 2, with 22 bases in between. Germline lookup yields CDR1 WNHNN and CDR2 SYGVQD (reference sequence). In DNA form, the CDR3 reads TGCGCCAGCAGTGAGTCGAGGTGGGCCGCTAGGGGTCGAAACACTGAAGCTTTCTTT. It is translated as CASSESRWAARGRNTEAFF.

V is TRBV11-1 and J is TRBJ1-2; 9 positions match TRBD1. CDR1 and CDR2 from the germline V gene are SGHAT and FQDESV (reference sequence). J was trimmed by 6 bases and V by 3 bases; bases with no gene match: 8. The CDR3 has 15 residues. CDR3 loop: CASSFTGQGSNGYTF. CDR3 DNA sequence: TGTGCCAGCAGCTTTACCGGACAGGGGAGCAATGGCTACACCTTC.

This clone appeared a single time. This chain uses TRBV7-2 with TRBJ1-1; D possibly corresponds to TRBD1 (6 bases). The CDR3 runs 14 residues. The germline V and J ends were trimmed by 1 base and 5 bases, with 11 bases remaining between them. Germline V CDR1 and CDR2: SGHTA, FQGNSA. The CDR3 is CASSLVQGLTEAFF. The CDR3 nucleotides read TGTGCCAGCAGCTTAGTACAGGGCCTAACTGAAGCTTTCTTT.

This chain uses TRBV6-5 with TRBJ1-2, with D maybe TRBD1 (5 bases). The CDR3 is 15 residues long. V was cut by 5 bases and J by 0 bases, with 13 bases left in between. Per germline, CDR1 MNHEY and CDR2 SVGAGI. DNA for the CDR3: TGTGCCAGCAGTCCCGGACACGTACCTAACTATGGCTACACCTTC. It is translated as CASSPGHVPNYGYTF.

CDR3 amino acids: CASSSERQSPQHF. For the CDR3, the DNA is TGTGCCAGCAGCTCAGAGAGGCAATCACCCCAGCATTTT. The rearrangement links TRBV6-5 to TRBJ1-5; no clear D. The germline V gene has CDR1 MNHEY and CDR2 SVGAGI. The ends were cut back, 6 bases at V and 10 bases at J, with 16 bases in the middle. The CDR3 contains 13 residues.

This clone appeared a single time. The CDR3 nucleotides are TGTGCCAGCAGCTTCTCGGGACAGCCCACAGATACGCAGTATTTT. It translates to CASSFSGQPTDTQYF. This chain uses TRBV7-9 with TRBJ2-3; 7 nucleotides agree with TRBD1. The V gene end was trimmed by 3 bases and the J gene end by 2 bases; junction bases not matched to a gene: 5. The CDR3 covers 15 residues. The V gene's germline CDR1 is SEHNR and CDR2 FQNEAQ (reference sequence).

The V call is TRBV14, the J call TRBJ2-2; D is undetermined. CDR3 length equals 14 residues. Trimming shortened V by 4 bases and J by 6 bases, and 12 bases separated the two germline ends. Germline V gives CDR1 SGHDN, CDR2 FVKESK. The CDR3, as DNA: TGTGCCAGCAGCCTCTCGCGGTCCTCCGGGGAGCTGTTTTTT. It codes for CASSLSRSSGELFF.

CDR3: CASSWTSGGADTQYF. Written as DNA, the CDR3 is TGTGCCAGCAGTTGGACTAGCGGGGGGGCTGATACGCAGTATTTT. The V call is TRBV7-2, the J call TRBJ2-3; TRBD2 matches 15 bases. This CDR3 region has 15 residues. V dropped 6 bases and J dropped 6; count of bases not matched to a gene: 4. Germline CDR1 SGHTA, CDR2 FQGNSA.